Only a few counts were recorded for the clone carrying this T cell receptor (beta chain). Antigen: not known. This entry comes from a study of T-cell memory formation after mild COVID-19. For the study at large: Each donor largely had its own TCR clusters.

MiXCR, applied by TCRdb to the 5' RACE reads, yields one record per CDR3 protein. The data show 400,000 or so distinct CDR3 sequences, about 19% seen once. Study results and caveats: CD4/CD8 balance held among clones contracting day 15 to 85, and later expanders leaned CD4+. Among CD4+ contracting clones, most were CM and EM, and CD8+ ones EMRA. Some clones that responded turned up in pre-infection memory, which suggests that cross-reactive memory joined in.

This clonotype originated in an adult woman who had mild COVID-19 (a few samples of this study predate the infection). Cell type and time point are not known. What was sequenced was PBMCs or a T cell subset sorted from them (not recorded which).

CDR3 nucleotides: TGTGCCATCAGTGAGAGGGCTAGCGGGAGTAAAGATACGCAGTATTTT. Its protein is CAISERASGSKDTQYF. The rearrangement joins TRBV10-3 to TRBJ2-3; 10 positions match TRBD2. The germline gives CDR1 ENHRY, CDR2 SYGVKD. Trimming took 2 bases from V and 5 from J; bases not matched to a gene: 7. The CDR3 contains 16 residues.